One and the same sample provided the 14 T cell receptor beta chains below, sequenced in a study of cytomegalovirus exposure and HLA in healthy donors. It was with 60 Vbeta and 13 Jbeta primers that the PCR ran. Data came from immunoSEQ multiplex PCR; TCRdb stores just in-frame clones and leaves some out. Among approximately 200,000 clones listed, approximately 85% were seen once. The sample consisted of PBMCs. The receptors here all came from a woman in her 50s in good health and CMV-seropositive.

CDR3 amino acids: CASSFVQGGHEQYF. The DNA of the CDR3 is TGTGCCAGCAGCTTCGTACAGGGGGGGCACGAGCAGTACTTC. J is TRBJ2-7 and V is TRBV7-8, with D maybe TRBD1 (8 bases). V was cut by 3 bases and J by 5 bases, with 14 bases left in between. Germline loops: CDR1 SGHVS, CDR2 FQNEAQ. The CDR3 spans 14 residues.

This clone occurred a few times. This rearrangement joins TRBV15 to TRBJ1-3; D call uncertain. The ends were cut back, 0 bases at V and 3 bases at J, with 9 bases in the middle. CDR1 is LNHNV, CDR2 YYDKDF, per germline (reference sequence). The CDR3 sequence is 15 residues long. The CDR3 DNA reads TGTGCCACCAGCAGAGATAGAGGAGGTGGAAACACCATATATTTT. Its translation: CATSRDRGGGNTIYF.

V usage is TRBV30 and J usage is TRBJ2-1; tentative D call: TRBD2 (5 bases). The germline V gene encodes CDR1 GTSNPN and CDR2 SVGIG (reference sequence). This CDR3 is built from 14 residues. V lost 5 bases, J lost 4 bases, and 15 bases lay in between. CDR3 loop: CAWLVSPGYNEQFF. The CDR3 DNA follows: TGTGCCTGGTTGGTCAGCCCGGGGTACAATGAGCAGTTCTTC.

CDR3 amino acids: CASSPQGELLDGYTF. The CDR3 DNA reads as TGTGCCAGCTCACCTCAAGGGGAACTTCTAGATGGCTACACCTTC. The rearrangement links TRBV18 to TRBJ1-2; possible D gene TRBD1, 5 bases. Germline loops: CDR1 KGHSH, CDR2 LQKENI. The V end was cut by 3 bases, the J end by 6 bases, with 17 bases between. This CDR3 is 15 amino acids long.

This clone came up a few times. V is TRBV15 and J is TRBJ2-5; 8 bases align to TRBD1. Trimming cost V 8 bases and J 4 bases; bases outside gene matches: 18. CDR3 length: 17 amino acids. Germline V gene data show CDR1 as LNHNV and CDR2 as YYDKDF (reference sequence). As DNA, the CDR3 is TGTGCCACCCGCCCGGCCGGACAGGGCGGTCTATCAGAGACCCAGTACTTC. Its protein is CATRPAGQGGLSETQYF.

This clone appeared a single time. The gene calls are TRBV19 and TRBJ2-5; perhaps TRBD2 as D (6 bases). Germline lookup yields CDR1 LNHDA and CDR2 SQIVND (reference sequence). V gave up 2 bases and J gave up 4 bases, with 11 bases separating them. The CDR3 covers 14 residues. The CDR3 coding sequence is TGTGCCAGTAGTATAAAGACTAGGTCAGAGACCCAGTACTTC. Translating it yields CASSIKTRSETQYF. Combining the CDR3 with reference TRBV19 and TRBJ2-5 gives the whole variable domain DGGITQSPKYLFRKEGQNVTLSCEQNLNHDAMYWYRQDPGQGLRLIYYSQIVNDFQKGDIAEGYSVSREKKESFPLTVTSAQKNPTAFYLCASSIKTRSETQYFGPGTRLLVL.

The chain is built from TRBV5-1 and TRBJ2-5; D possibly corresponds to TRBD2 (7 bases). Germline-derived CDR1 and CDR2 are SGHRS and YFSETQ. V was cut by 0 bases and J by 3 bases, with 12 bases left in between. This CDR3 is 15 amino acids long. The CDR3 DNA sequence: TGCGCCAGCAGCTTGGGGGGGGGCGGAGAAGAGACCCAGTACTTC. As protein: CASSLGGGGEETQYF.

This sequence joins TRBV7-2 and TRBJ1-2; possible D gene TRBD1, 5 bases. The V gene's germline CDR1 is SGHTA and CDR2 FQGNSA. The CDR3 has 15 amino acids. V gave up 1 base and J gave up 3 bases, with 12 bases separating them. The CDR3 nucleotides are TGTGCCAGCAGCTTAGATCCCGGAGGGGACTATGGCTACACCTTC. Residues: CASSLDPGGDYGYTF.

V is TRBV7-8 and J is TRBJ1-5; unclear D gene. The V gene lost 1 base and the J gene lost 3 bases, with 10 bases spanning the gap. The CDR3 is 15 amino acids. Germline loops: CDR1 SGHVS, CDR2 FQNEAQ. The CDR3 protein is CASSLEFGVNQPQHF. CDR3 sequence (DNA): TGTGCCAGCAGCTTAGAGTTCGGGGTCAATCAGCCCCAGCATTTT.

This chain uses TRBV6-5 with TRBJ2-6; D perhaps matches TRBD2 (5 bases). V was clipped by 5 bases and J by 2 bases, with 7 bases between them. Germline V gene data show CDR1 as MNHEY and CDR2 as SVGAGI. The CDR3 totals 14 residues. The DNA for the CDR3 is TGTGCCAGCAGTACCGGGGCTGGGGCCAACGTCCTGACTTTC. This gives the protein CASSTGAGANVLTF.

The table lists this clone with a count of one. The chain links TRBV5-1 to TRBJ1-2; 7 positions agree with TRBD1. Germline CDR1 reads SGHRS; CDR2 reads YFSETQ. The V segment lost 4 bases and the J segment 8 bases; nucleotides outside the gene matches: 11. There are 14 residues in the CDR3. The CDR3 loop is CASSTPGQSLGYTF. CDR3 coding DNA: TGCGCCAGCAGCACGCCGGGACAGTCCTTGGGCTACACCTTC.

This chain links TRBV4-1 with TRBJ2-1, with 10 bases fitting TRBD2. J lost 7 bases, V lost 4 bases, and 13 bases had no gene match. Per germline, CDR1 MGHRA and CDR2 YSYEKL. The CDR3 spans 17 residues. This CDR3 reads CASSPHGTSDFRNEQFF. The CDR3 nucleotides read TGCGCCAGCAGCCCCCATGGGACTAGCGATTTTAGGAATGAGCAGTTCTTC.

The chain has TRBV15 and TRBJ2-2, with D maybe TRBD2 (6 bases). V was pared by 3 bases and J by 0 bases, with 8 bases between. The CDR3 spans 15 residues. From germline, CDR1 is LNHNV and CDR2 YYDKDF (reference sequence). CDR3 coding DNA: TGTGCCACCAGCAGGGGGAGGCCGAACACCGGGGAGCTGTTTTTT. It encodes CATSRGRPNTGELFF.

The chain's CDR3 is CASSKGEANTGELFF. CDR3 DNA sequence: TGCGCCAGCAGTAAAGGGGAGGCGAACACCGGGGAGCTGTTTTTT. V and J are TRBV10-1 and TRBJ2-2, with D perhaps TRBD2 (6 bases). Germline V gene sequence: CDR1 WNHNN, CDR2 SYGVQD (reference sequence). V was cut by 5 bases and J by 0 bases, with 10 bases left in between. CDR3 size: 15 residues.